This is a list of T cell receptor beta chains from one sample in a study of cytomegalovirus exposure and HLA in healthy donors. Here immunoSEQ multiplex PCR was the method, and the copy in TCRdb shows in-frame clones only, minus some. This table has 80,000 to 95,000 clones, roughly 81% appearing once. Sequenced material: PBMCs. All receptors derive from a woman aged 18-29 years in good health and CMV-seropositive. Each CDR3 is given with its conserved first and last residue. The D gene is left open where the match is weak. Clone size appears in some rows only: once, few, many, or a class for an expanded clone.

d_call j_call v_call clone_size cdr3_nt cdr3_aa
- TRBJ1-4 TRBV27 - TGTGCCAGCAGTTTAAGCGGGCTAGCTAATGAAAAACTGTTTTTT CASSLSGLANEKLFF
- TRBJ2-7 TRBV25-1 - TGTGCCAGCAGTGAATCCGGAAACTCGAGGTACGAGCAGTACTTC CASSESGNSRYEQYF
TRBD1 TRBJ1-2 TRBV27 few TGTGCCAGCAGTTGGGTGGAGGACAGGGCACGCTATGGCTACACCTTC CASSWVEDRARYGYTF
TRBD2 TRBJ2-3 TRBV5-1 - TGCGCCAGCAGCCCGGGACTAGCGGGGGGCACAGATACGCAGTATTTT CASSPGLAGGTDTQYF
TRBD1 TRBJ1-1 TRBV14 - TGTGCCAGCAGCCAGGGACAGGGCCTAACCACTGAAGCTTTCTTT CASSQGQGLTTEAFF
- TRBJ1-3 TRBV9 - TGTGCCAGCAGCCCCCTGAGCTCTGGAAACACCATATATTTT CASSPLSSGNTIYF
- TRBJ1-1 TRBV6-5 once TGTGCCAGCAGTTACGACAGATTCATGAACACTGAAGCTTTCTTT CASSYDRFMNTEAFF
TRBD1 TRBJ1-4 TRBV5-4 - TGTGCCAGCAGCACACGACAGGGGGAAGTTTCTGAAAAACTGTTTTTT CASSTRQGEVSEKLFF
- TRBJ2-7 TRBV6-6 - TGTGCCAGCAGTTACTCGATCGGGGAATACGAGCAGTACTTC CASSYSIGEYEQYF
- TRBJ1-2 TRBV10-2 - TGCGCCAGCAGTGACCCAGGGATCTATGGCTACACCTTC CASSDPGIYGYTF
- TRBJ1-5 TRBV4-1 once TGCGCCAGCAGCCAAGATCTCCGTTCCCCCCAGCATTTT CASSQDLRSPQHF
- TRBJ2-7 TRBV28 - TGTGCCAGCAAAATCGGGCCAGGGTCGTACGAGCAGTACTTC CASKIGPGSYEQYF
- TRBJ2-2 TRBV4-1 - TGCGCCAGCAGCCTAACGGGGACCGGGGAGCTGTTTTTT CASSLTGTGELFF
TRBD1 TRBJ1-3 TRBV4-1 - TGCGCCAGCAGCCAAGTTTACAGGGGGCTCGGAAACACCATATATTTT CASSQVYRGLGNTIYF
TRBD2 TRBJ2-1 TRBV9 - TGTGCCAGCAGCGTGTTGGGACTAGCGGCAAACAATGAGCAGTTCTTC CASSVLGLAANNEQFF
- TRBJ1-1 TRBV13 few TGTGCCAGCAGCAGGCGGGCCTACACTGAAGCTTTCTTT CASSRRAYTEAFF
TRBD2 TRBJ2-7 TRBV7-9 - TGTGCCAGCAGCTTGGCGGGACTAACAAGCGAGCAGTACTTC CASSLAGLTSEQYF
TRBD2 TRBJ2-7 TRBV10-3 - TGTGCCATCAGTGCCCTAGCGGGGGTTGAGCAGTACTTC CAISALAGVEQYF
- TRBJ1-4 TRBV6-1 few TGTGCCAGCAGTGAATGGGGGGGAAAACTGTTTTTT CASSEWGGKLFF